The 8 T cell receptor beta chains given below trace back to one sample, sequenced in a study of blood T cell repertoires in COVID-19. Sequenced by immunoSEQ multiplex PCR; TCRdb stores in-frame clones only, minus some. The sample yields fewer than 350,000 clones, 80% to 95% seen once. The specimen sequenced was peripheral blood. Receptors were obtained from a woman between 25 and 40 years old with COVID-19, enrolled during active disease.

The chain uses TRBV7-8 and TRBJ1-2, with D possibly matching TRBD1 (6 bases). The V end lost 5 bases, the J end lost 4 bases, and 23 bases lay between the germline ends. CDR3 length: 17 residues. Germline V gene data show CDR1 as SGHVS and CDR2 as FQNEAQ. CDR3 DNA sequence: TGTGCCAGCAGCCAATCGGGCCGGGGGGCTATCCTCTATGGCTACACCTTC. Translating gives CASSQSGRGAILYGYTF.

The J gene is TRBJ1-2, the V gene TRBV27; D ambiguous. The V gene lost 5 bases and the J gene lost 4 bases, with 8 bases spanning the gap. Germline CDR1 and CDR2: MNHEY and SMNVEV (reference sequence). The CDR3 runs to 12 residues. DNA of the CDR3: TGTGCCAGCAGTCCCCGAGGCTATGGCTACACCTTC. Protein sequence: CASSPRGYGYTF.

The CDR3 loop reads CASSDVRGGGRTEAFF. The CDR3, as DNA: TGTGCCAGCAGCGACGTTCGGGGGGGTGGGAGGACTGAAGCTTTCTTT. The rearrangement uses TRBV27 and TRBJ1-1; TRBD1 is a possible D gene (5 bases). The CDR3 runs 16 residues. The V end lost 6 bases, the J end lost 5 bases, and 22 bases lay between the germline ends. CDR1 is MNHEY and CDR2 is SMNVEV in the germline V gene (reference sequence).

Only one count was recorded for this clone. This sequence joins TRBV18 and TRBJ1-6; D possibly corresponds to TRBD1 (6 bases). Germline V lookup: CDR1 KGHSH, CDR2 LQKENI. The CDR3 spans 15 residues. Trimming cost V 3 bases and J 2 bases, with 8 bases left between them. The CDR3 region has the DNA TGTGCCAGCTCACCCTGGACAGCCTATAATTCACCCCTCCACTTT. Its protein product is CASSPWTAYNSPLHF.

The chain recombines TRBV30 with TRBJ2-7, with D tentatively TRBD1 (5 bases). Per the germline V gene, CDR1 is GTSNPN and CDR2 is SVGIG (reference sequence). Trimming removed 0 bases at V and 4 bases at J, with 19 bases between. This CDR3 is built from 16 residues. The CDR3 protein is CAWSVLSGGALYEQYF. In DNA form, the CDR3 reads TGTGCCTGGAGTGTACTATCGGGTGGGGCCTTGTACGAGCAGTACTTC.

The V and J genes are TRBV6-5 and TRBJ1-4, with D possibly matching TRBD1 (5 bases). Between the trimmed V and J ends, which lost 7 bases and 4 bases, there was a span of 16 bases. The CDR3 loop spans 15 amino acids. Germline V CDR1 and CDR2: MNHEY, SVGAGI. The CDR3 spells CASKWGGQFNEKLFF. The CDR3 nucleotides are TGTGCCAGCAAATGGGGCGGCCAGTTTAATGAAAAACTGTTTTTT.

The V and J genes are TRBV4-1 and TRBJ1-2; tentatively, D is TRBD1 (5 bases). V was trimmed by 3 bases and J by 4 bases, leaving 12 bases between them. This CDR3 is 14 amino acids long. Germline CDR1 reads MGHRA; CDR2 reads YSYEKL. The CDR3 loop reads CASSQRQGSYGYTF. The DNA for the CDR3 is TGCGCCAGCAGCCAGCGGCAGGGCAGCTATGGCTACACCTTC.

The chain combines TRBV6-5 with TRBJ2-2, with D unresolved. The V end was cut by 5 bases, the J end by 0 bases, with 7 bases between. The germline V gene encodes CDR1 MNHEY and CDR2 SVGAGI. CDR3 length equals 14 residues. CDR3 bases: TGTGCCAGCAGTCCGCTATCGAACACCGGGGAGCTGTTTTTT. Residues: CASSPLSNTGELFF.